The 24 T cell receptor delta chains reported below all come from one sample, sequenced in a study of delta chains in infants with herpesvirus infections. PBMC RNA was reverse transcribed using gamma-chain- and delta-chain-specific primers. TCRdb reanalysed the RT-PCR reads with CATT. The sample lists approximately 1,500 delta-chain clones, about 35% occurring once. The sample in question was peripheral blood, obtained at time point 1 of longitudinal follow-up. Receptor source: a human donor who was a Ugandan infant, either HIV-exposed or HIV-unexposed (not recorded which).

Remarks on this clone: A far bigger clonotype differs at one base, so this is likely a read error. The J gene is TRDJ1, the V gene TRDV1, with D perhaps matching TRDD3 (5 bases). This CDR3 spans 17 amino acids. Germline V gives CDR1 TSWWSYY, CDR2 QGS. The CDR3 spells CALGELYGEQYTDKPIF. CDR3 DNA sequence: TGTGCTCTTGGGGAGCTCTACGGGGAGCAGTACACCGATAAACCCATCTTT.

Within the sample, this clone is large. The CDR3 DNA reads TGTGCAGCAAGACTACTGGGGGATTCGGCAGCACAACTCTTCTTT. Translating it yields CAARLLGDSAAQLFF. The rearrangement joins TRAV29/DV5 to TRDJ2; 10 positions match TRDD3. Germline lookup yields CDR1 NSMFDY and CDR2 ISSIKDK. CDR3 length: 15 residues. Germline trimming cut 2 bases from V and 6 bases from J; bases unmatched to any gene: 7.

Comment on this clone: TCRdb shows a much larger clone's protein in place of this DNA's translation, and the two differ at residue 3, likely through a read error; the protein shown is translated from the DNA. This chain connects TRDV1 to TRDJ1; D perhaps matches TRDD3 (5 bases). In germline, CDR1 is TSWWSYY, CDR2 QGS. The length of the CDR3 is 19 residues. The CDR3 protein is CARGEALKRVALYTDKLIF. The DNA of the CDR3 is TGTGCTCGTGGGGAAGCTCTAAAAAGGGTAGCCCTGTACACCGATAAACTCATCTTT.

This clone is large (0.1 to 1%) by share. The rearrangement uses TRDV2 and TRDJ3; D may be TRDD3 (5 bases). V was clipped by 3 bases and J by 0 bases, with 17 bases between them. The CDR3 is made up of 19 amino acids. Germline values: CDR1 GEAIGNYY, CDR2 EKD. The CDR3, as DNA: TGTGCCTGTGACGCCGCGGGGGCCCCGGGCTCCTGGGACACCCGACAGATGTTTTTC. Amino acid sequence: CACDAAGAPGSWDTRQMFF.

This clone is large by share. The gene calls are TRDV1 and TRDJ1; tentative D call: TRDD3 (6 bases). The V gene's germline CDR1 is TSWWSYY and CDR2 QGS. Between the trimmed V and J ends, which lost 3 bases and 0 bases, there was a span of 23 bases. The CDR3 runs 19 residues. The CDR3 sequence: CALGDGVRVGGRYTDKLIF. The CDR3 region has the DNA TGTGCTCTTGGGGATGGTGTCCGGGTTGGGGGCCGGTACACCGATAAACTCATCTTT.

CDR3 residues: CALGDPPLLREGHTGGYSYKADKLIF. CDR3 coding DNA: TGTGCTCTTGGGGATCCACCCCTCCTACGTGAAGGCCATACTGGGGGATACTCGTACAAGGCCGATAAACTCATCTTT. The rearrangement uses TRDV1 and TRDJ1, with 12 bases aligning to TRDD3. The V gene's germline CDR1 is TSWWSYY and CDR2 QGS. CDR3 length: 26 amino acids. V shed 3 bases and J 3 bases; nucleotides not matched to a gene: 35.

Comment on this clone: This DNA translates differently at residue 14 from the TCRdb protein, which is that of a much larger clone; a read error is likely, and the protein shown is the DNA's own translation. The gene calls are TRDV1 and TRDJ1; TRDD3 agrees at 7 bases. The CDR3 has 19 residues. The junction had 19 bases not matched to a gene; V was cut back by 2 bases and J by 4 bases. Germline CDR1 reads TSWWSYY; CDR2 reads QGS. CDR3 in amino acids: CALGEKILWGFLYNDKLIF. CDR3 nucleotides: TGTGCTCTTGGGGAAAAGATCCTCTGGGGGTTCTTATACAACGATAAACTCATCTTT.

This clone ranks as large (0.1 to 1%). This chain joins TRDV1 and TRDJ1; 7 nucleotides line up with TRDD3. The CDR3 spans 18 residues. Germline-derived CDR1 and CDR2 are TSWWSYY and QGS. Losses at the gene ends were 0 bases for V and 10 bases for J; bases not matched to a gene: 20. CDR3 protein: CALGELGDQVLGIGGLIF. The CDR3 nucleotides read TGTGCTCTTGGGGAACTAGGGGACCAGGTACTGGGGATAGGGGGACTCATCTTT.

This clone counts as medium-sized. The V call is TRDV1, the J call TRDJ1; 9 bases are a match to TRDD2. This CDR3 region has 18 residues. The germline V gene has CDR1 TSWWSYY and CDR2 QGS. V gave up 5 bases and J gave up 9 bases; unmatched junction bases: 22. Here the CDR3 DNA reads TGTGCTCTTGGGATGGACCTTCCTACGGTTCGAGTGACTCGGCAACTCATCTTT. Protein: CALGMDLPTVRVTRQLIF.

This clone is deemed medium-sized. In DNA form, the CDR3 reads TGTGCCTGTGACACCGGGGATACATTCTCCTGGGACACCCGACAGATGTTTTTC. Encoded protein: CACDTGDTFSWDTRQMFF. The rearrangement joins TRDV2 to TRDJ3; 8 nucleotides match TRDD3. Germline V gene lookup returns CDR1 GEAIGNYY and CDR2 EKD. Trimming cost V 0 bases and J 0 bases; bases outside gene matches: 3. This CDR3 has 18 amino acids.

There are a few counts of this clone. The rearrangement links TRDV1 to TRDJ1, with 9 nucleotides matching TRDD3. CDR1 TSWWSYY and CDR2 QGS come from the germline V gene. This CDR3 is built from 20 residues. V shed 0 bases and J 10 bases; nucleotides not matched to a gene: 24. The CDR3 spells CALGELTMVTSRGDTCGLIF. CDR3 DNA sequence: TGTGCTCTTGGGGAACTTACTATGGTAACTTCCAGGGGGGATACCTGTGGACTCATCTTT.

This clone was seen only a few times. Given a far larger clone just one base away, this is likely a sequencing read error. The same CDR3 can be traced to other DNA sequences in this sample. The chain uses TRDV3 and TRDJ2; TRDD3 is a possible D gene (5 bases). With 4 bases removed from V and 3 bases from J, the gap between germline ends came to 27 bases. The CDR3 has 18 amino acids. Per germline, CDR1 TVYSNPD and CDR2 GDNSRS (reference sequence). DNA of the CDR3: TGTGCCTCCCTAATCCTCAGGGCTACTGGAACTGTGACAGCACAACTCTTCTTT. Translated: CASLILRATGTVTAQLFF. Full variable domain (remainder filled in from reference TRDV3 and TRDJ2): CDKVTQSSPDQTVASGSEVVLLCTYDTVYSNPDLFWYRIRPDYSFQFVFYGDNSRSEGADFTQGRFSVKHILTQKAFHLVISPVRTEDSATYYCASLILRATGTVTAQLFFGKGTQLIVEP.

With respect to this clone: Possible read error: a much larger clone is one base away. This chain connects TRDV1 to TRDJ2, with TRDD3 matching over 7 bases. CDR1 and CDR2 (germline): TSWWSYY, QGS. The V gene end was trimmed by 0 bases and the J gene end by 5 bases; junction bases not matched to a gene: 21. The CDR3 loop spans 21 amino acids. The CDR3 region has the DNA TGTGCTCTTGGGGAACTTAGCCGCGGAAGGTACTGGGGTTATATTACAGCACAACTCTTCTTT. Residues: CALGELSRGRYWGYITAQLFF.

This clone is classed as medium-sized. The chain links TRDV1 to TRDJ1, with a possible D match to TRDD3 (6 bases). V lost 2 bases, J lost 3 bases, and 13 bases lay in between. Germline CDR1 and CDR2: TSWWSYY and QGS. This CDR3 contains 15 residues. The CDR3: CALGERGIKPDKLIF. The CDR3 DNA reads TGTGCTCTTGGGGAAAGAGGGATAAAGCCCGATAAACTCATCTTT.

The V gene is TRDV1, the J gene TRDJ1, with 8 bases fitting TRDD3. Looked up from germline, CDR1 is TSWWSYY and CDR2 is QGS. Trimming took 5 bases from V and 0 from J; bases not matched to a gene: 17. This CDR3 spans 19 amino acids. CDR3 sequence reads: CALGPSLPVYWGYTDKLIF. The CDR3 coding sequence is TGTGCTCTTGGGCCTAGCCTTCCGGTGTACTGGGGGTACACCGATAAACTCATCTTT.

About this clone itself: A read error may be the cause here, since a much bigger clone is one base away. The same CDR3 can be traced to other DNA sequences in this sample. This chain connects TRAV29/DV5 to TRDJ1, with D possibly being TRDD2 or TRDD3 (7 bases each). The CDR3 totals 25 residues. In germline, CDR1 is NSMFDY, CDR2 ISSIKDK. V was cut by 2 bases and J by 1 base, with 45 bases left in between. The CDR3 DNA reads TGTGCAGCAAGTGCGATCCGTCGGAGGGTTCCTACCCCCTTACTGGGGATATCGGGCACCGATAAACTCATCTTT. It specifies CAASAIRRRVPTPLLGISGTDKLIF.

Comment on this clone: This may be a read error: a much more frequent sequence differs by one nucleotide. This chain's CDR3 is CALGERSGRVGFLDPRYTDKRIF. CDR3 bases: TGTGCTCTTGGGGAACGGTCGGGTAGGGTAGGCTTCCTGGATCCCCGGTACACCGATAAACGCATCTTT. The chain combines TRDV1 with TRDJ1; D may be TRDD2 (6 bases). The CDR3 loop spans 23 amino acids. Looked up from germline, CDR1 is TSWWSYY and CDR2 is QGS.

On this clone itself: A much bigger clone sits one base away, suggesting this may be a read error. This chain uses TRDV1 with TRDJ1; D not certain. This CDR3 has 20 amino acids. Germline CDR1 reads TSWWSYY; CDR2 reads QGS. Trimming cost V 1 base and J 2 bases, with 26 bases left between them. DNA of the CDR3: TGTGCTCTTGGGGAACGGTGCCTAGAGGGAGGGAGACCGCGGACCGATAAACTCATCTTT. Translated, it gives CALGERCLEGGRPRTDKLIF.

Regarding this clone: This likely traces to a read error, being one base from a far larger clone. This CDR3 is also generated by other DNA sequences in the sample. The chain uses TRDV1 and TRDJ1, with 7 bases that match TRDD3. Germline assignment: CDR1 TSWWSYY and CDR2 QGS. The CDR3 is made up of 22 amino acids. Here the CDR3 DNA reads TGTGCTCTCGGGGAACTCCCGTACTGGGGCCGAGCAACCAGGGCGTACACCGATAAACTCATCTTT. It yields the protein CALGELPYWGRATRAYTDKLIF.

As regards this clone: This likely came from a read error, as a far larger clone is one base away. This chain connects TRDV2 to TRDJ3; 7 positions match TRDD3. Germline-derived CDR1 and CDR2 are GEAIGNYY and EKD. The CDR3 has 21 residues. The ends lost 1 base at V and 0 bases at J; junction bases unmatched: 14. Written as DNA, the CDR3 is TGTGCCTGTGACACTTCGCGGTACTGGGGAATCTACTCCTGGGACACCCGACAGATGTTTTTC. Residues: CACDTSRYWGIYSWDTRQMFF.

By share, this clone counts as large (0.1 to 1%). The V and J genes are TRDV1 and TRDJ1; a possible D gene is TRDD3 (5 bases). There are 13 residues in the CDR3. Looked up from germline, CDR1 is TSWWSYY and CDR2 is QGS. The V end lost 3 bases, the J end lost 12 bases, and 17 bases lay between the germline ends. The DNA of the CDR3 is TGTGCTCTTGGGGAGCTAGAGCGGGGGTCGGTCATCTTT. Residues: CALGELERGSVIF.

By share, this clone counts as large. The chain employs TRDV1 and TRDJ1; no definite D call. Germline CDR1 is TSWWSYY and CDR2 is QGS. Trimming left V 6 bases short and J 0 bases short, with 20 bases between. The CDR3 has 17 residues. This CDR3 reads CALGPEVPPLYTDKLIF. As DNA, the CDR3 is TGTGCTCTTGGCCCTGAGGTTCCCCCCCTTTACACCGATAAACTCATCTTT.

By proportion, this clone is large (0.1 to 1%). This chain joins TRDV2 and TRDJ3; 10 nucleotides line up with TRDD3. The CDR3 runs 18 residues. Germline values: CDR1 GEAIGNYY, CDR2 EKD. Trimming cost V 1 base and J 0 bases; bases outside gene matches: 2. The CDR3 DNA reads TGTGCCTGTGACACTGGGGGATACTCCTCCTGGGACACCCGACAGATGTTTTTC. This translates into CACDTGGYSSWDTRQMFF.

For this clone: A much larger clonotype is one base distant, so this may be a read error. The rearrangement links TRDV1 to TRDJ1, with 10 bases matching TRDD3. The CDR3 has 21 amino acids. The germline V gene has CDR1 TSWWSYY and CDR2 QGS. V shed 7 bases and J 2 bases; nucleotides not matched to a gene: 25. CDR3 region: CALVTRSSWVLGDSRTDKLIF. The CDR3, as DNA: TGTGCTCTTGTGACCCGGTCTTCTTGGGTACTGGGGGATTCTCGGACCGATAAACTCATCTTT.